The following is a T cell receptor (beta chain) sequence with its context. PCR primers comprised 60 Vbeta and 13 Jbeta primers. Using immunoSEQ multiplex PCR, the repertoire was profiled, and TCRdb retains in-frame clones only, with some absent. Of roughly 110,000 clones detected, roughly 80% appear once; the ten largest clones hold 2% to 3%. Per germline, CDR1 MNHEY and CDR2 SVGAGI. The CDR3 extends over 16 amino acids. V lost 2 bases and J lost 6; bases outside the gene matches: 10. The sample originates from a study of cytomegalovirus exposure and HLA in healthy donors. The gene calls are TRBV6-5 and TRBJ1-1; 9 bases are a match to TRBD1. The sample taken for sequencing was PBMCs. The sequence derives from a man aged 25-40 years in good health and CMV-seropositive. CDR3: CASSYSFTGGLSEAFF. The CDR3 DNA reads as TGTGCCAGCAGTTACAGTTTCACAGGGGGCTTATCTGAAGCTTTCTTT.